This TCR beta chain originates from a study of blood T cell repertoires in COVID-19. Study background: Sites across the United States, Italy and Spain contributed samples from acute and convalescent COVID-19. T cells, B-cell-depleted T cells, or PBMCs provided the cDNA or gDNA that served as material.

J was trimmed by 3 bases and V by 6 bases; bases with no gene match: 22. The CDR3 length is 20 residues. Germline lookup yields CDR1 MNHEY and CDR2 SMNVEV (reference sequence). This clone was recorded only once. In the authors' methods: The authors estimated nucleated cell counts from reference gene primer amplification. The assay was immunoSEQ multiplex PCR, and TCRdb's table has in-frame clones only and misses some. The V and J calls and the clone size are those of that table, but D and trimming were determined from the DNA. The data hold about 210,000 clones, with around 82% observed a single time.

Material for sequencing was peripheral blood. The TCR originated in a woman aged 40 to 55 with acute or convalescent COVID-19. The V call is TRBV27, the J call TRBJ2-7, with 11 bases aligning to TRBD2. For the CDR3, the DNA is TGTGCCAGCAGAGTAGTAGATAGCGGGAGGGCCCCGACACCGTTCTACGAGCAGTACTTC. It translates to CASRVVDSGRAPTPFYEQYF.